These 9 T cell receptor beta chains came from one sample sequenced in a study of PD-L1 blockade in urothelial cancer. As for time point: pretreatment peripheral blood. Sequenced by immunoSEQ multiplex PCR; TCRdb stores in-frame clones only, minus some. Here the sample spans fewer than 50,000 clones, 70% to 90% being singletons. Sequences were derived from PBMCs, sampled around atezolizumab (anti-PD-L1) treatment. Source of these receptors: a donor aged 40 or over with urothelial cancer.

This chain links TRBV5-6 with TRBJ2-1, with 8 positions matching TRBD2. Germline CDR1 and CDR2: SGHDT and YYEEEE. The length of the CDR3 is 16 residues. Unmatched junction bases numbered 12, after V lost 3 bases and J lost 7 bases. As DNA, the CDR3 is TGTGCCAGCAGCTCCCCGAGACTAGCGACACGGAATGAGCAGTTCTTC. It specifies CASSSPRLATRNEQFF.

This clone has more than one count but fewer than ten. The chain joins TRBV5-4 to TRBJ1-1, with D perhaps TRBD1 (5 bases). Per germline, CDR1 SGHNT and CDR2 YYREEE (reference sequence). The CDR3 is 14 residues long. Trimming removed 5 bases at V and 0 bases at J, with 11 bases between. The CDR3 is CASRWGGVNTEAFF. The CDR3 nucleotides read TGTGCCAGCAGGTGGGGCGGTGTGAACACTGAAGCTTTCTTT.

The CDR3 coding sequence is TGCGCCTCAGCAGGCCCTGGGCTAGCCCACAATGAGCAGTTCTTC. It encodes CASAGPGLAHNEQFF. This chain joins TRBV5-1 and TRBJ2-1; D may be TRBD2 (5 bases). The CDR3 extends over 15 amino acids. Germline CDR1 and CDR2: SGHRS and YFSETQ. Deletions cut 10 bases from V and 5 bases from J, with 22 bases between.

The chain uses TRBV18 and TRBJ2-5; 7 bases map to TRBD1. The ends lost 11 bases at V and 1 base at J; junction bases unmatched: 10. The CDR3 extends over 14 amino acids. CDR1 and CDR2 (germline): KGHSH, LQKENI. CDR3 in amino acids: CAARDSQSQETQYF. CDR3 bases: TGTGCCGCCAGGGACAGCCAGTCCCAAGAGACCCAGTACTTC. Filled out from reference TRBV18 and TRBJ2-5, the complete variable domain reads NAGVMQNPRHLVRRRGQEARLRCSPMKGHSHVYWYRQLPEEGLKFMVYLQKENIIDESGMPKERFSAEFPKEGPSILRIQQVVRGDSAAYFCAARDSQSQETQYFGPGTRLLVL.

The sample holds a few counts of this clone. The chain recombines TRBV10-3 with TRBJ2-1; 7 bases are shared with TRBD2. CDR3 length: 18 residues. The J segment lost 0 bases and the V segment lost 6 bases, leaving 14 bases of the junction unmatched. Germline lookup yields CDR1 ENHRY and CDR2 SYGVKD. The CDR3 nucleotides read TGTGCCATCAGCGCCAAGGTACTAGCGCAGAGCTCCTACAATGAGCAGTTCTTC. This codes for CAISAKVLAQSSYNEQFF.

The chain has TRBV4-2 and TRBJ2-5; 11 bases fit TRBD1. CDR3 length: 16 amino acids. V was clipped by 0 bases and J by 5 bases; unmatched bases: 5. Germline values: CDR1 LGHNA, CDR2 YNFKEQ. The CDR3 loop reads CASSQDGTGGAETQYF. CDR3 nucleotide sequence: TGTGCCAGCAGCCAAGATGGGACAGGGGGAGCGGAGACCCAGTACTTC.

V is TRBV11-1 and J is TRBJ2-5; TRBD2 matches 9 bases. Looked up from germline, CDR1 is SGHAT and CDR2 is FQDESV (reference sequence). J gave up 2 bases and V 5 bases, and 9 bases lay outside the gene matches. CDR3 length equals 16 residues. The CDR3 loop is CASSPRAGGVQETQYF. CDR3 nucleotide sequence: TGTGCCAGCAGCCCCCGGGCGGGAGGGGTACAAGAGACCCAGTACTTC.

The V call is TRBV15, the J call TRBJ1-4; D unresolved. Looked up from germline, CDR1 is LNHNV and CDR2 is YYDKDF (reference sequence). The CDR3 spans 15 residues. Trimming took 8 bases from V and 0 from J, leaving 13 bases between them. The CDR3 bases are TGTGCCACCCAACGGAGCATTGCAACTAATGAAAAACTGTTTTTT. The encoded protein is CATQRSIATNEKLFF.

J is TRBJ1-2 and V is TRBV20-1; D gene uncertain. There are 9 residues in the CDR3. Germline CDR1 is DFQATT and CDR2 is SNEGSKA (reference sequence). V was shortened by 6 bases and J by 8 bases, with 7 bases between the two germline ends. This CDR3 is CSASGGYTF. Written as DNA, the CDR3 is TGCAGTGCCTCGGGGGGCTACACCTTC.